At least ten counts were recorded for the clone carrying this T cell receptor beta chain. Its antigen is unknown. These data come from a study of T cells in Graves' hyperthyroidism and ophthalmopathy. General study findings and limits: Blood also showed most of the thyroid clonotypes that were expanded above 0.001. In simple terms, a model built on 13 V-J features told ophthalmopathy apart from stable hyperthyroidism.

Amplification targeted TCR beta CDR3 regions from RNA transcripts. TCR CDR3 underwent first-round RT-PCR with the HTBI primer set. TCRdb ran MiXCR on the multiplex PCR reads and lists one entry per CDR3 protein. In the table there are approximately 520,000 distinct CDR3 sequences, more than 20% of which are singletons. CDR1 and CDR2 from the germline V gene are LNHDA and SQIVND (reference sequence). V lost 2 bases and J 0 bases, leaving 10 bases between the germline ends. There are 16 residues in the CDR3. This sequence joins TRBV19 and TRBJ2-2; D gene unclear. This clonotype was sampled from a man between 18 and 29 years old with Graves' hyperthyroidism. Input material: blood. DNA of the CDR3: TGTGCCAGTAGTATATTGCCAGAATCGAACACCGGGGAGCTGTTTTTT. It translates to CASSILPESNTGELFF.